Below, one T cell receptor beta chain is given with its context. Ten or more counts support this clonotype. The antigen it recognizes is unknown. Per-nucleotide qualities are absent, and no much larger clonotype sits a single base away. This record belongs to a study of blood T cells in healthy people across ages (dated by TCRdb to between 2014 and 2017). Turning to the overall study: In model experiments, roughly one uniquely barcoded TCR beta cDNA molecule per two T cells was captured by template switching. To track age-related changes in TCR beta repertoire diversity, the study relied on deep sequencing normalized with unique cDNA molecular identifiers. The donors were split into four age groups: young (average around 15 years), middle-aged (roughly 40), aged (approximately 60) and long-lived (roughly 77). To avoid experimental bias, donors of different ages were distributed randomly across sequencing lanes. For two donors (one aged 18 to 29 and one aged 80 or older), the study analyzed two additional independent replicas of 1 million unique cDNA reads from the same blood draw. General findings and caveats noted by the study authors: The long-lived group showed more naive CD4+ T cells, fewer expanded clones and increased TCR diversity than the aged group, suggesting age selection. Estimates of total diversity based on one million sequenced T cells were regarded as lower bounds and as underestimates. Donor CMV infection status was unknown, potentially confounding age-related changes in expanded clonotypes. There was a strong correlation between observed TCR beta diversity and the percentage of naive T cells measured by flow cytometry. As age increased, observed TCR beta diversity per million T cells dropped in a roughly linear way, and a significant reduction was already evident by age about 40. Since profiling was done on bulk unsorted PBMCs, naive and antigen-experienced compartments could not be conclusively compared.

Library construction relied on 5' RACE. The instrument was an Illumina HiSeq 2500. The second PCR ran for roughly 7 to 12 cycles and used a J-beta primer mix along with a sample-barcoded 5' primer. A unique molecular identifier was introduced onto each TCR beta cDNA molecule by a template-switch 5' adaptor carrying 12 random nucleotides. Each sample yielded at least 2.5 million CDR3-containing paired-end reads. First-strand cDNA synthesis was performed from all RNA using the Mint cDNA synthesis kit, with priming by a TRBC-specific oligonucleotide. All cDNA was treated with uracil-DNA glycosylase and then went through a first 18-cycle PCR with the universal primers M1SS and BC2_uni_R. Processing in the source paper ran as follows. Normalization of each sample was performed by random selection of 1 million high-quality reads, each carrying a distinct molecular identifier. Instead of being binned into consensus sequences, reads with shared molecular identifiers were discarded. MiTCR, set to a Q25 quality threshold and the strictest error-elimination algorithm, was used for CDR3 identification, clonotype clustering and error correction. A nonparametric unseen species model with Euler transformation was used to estimate a lower bound on total TCR beta diversity. Using fastp trimming at Q25 and MiXCR clonotype assembly, TCRdb reanalyzed the public sequencing data and kept in-frame beta chains. Each entry merges the rows of one CDR3 protein and shows their most common DNA and genes. The V and J calls were determined by TCRdb, not by the authors. The sample table shows hundreds of thousands of distinct CDR3 sequences, and about 30% are seen once. Roughly 14% of the sample comes from the top ten.

The germline V gene sets CDR1 to SGHRS and CDR2 to YFSETQ. The CDR3 goes from the cysteine to the phenylalanine over 17 residues. The entry retains the CDR3 DNA only, 51 bases that are in frame from base 1. The germline V and J ends show losses of 1 base and 0 bases respectively, and no gene match explains 4 bases of the junction. The donors were roughly 39 Caucasian individuals from Russia, aged 6 to 90 years, who were systemically healthy. Each donor gave 8 to 10 milliliters of peripheral blood, drawn into EDTA-treated Vacutainer tubes. Ficoll-Paque density-gradient centrifugation was used to isolate PBMCs, with at least 6 million obtained per sample. Trizol reagent was used to extract total RNA from the PBMCs, yielding at least 5 micrograms per sample. Naive CD45RAhigh/CD27high T cell percentages were measured by flow cytometry on a PBMC aliquot from every donor.

The sample was blood. This receptor chain uses TRBV5-1 and TRBJ2-1; 10 junctional bases match TRBD2. This receptor was taken from a woman of 80 years or more in good health. The CDR3 reads CASSLQRGGSSYNEQFF. The base sequence is TGCGCCAGCAGCTTGCAGCGGGGGGGGAGCTCCTACAATGAGCAGTTCTTC.